The clone carrying this T cell receptor beta chain was counted at least ten times. V was cut by 7 bases and J by 2 bases, with 8 bases left in between. This CDR3 is 12 amino acids long. CDR1 is SNHLY and CDR2 is FYNNEI in the germline V gene. This entry is derived from a study of T cells in Graves' hyperthyroidism and ophthalmopathy. Active moderate-to-severe ophthalmopathy, Clinical Activity Score at least 3, NOSPECS at least 4, under 3 months' duration. Patients with uncontrolled infections, other autoimmune diseases, pregnancy or lactation were excluded. It was RNA transcripts that yielded the amplified TCR beta CDR3 regions. The primer set for the first-round RT-PCR of the TCR CDR3 was HTBI. TCRdb passed the multiplex PCR reads through MiXCR, listing each CDR3 protein once. This table holds about 520,000 distinct CDR3 sequences, less than 25% found once.

This sequence was found in a woman aged 25-40 years with Graves' ophthalmopathy. This chain uses TRBV2 with TRBJ2-5; D perhaps matches TRBD1 (5 bases). Sequencing input: blood. Written as DNA, the CDR3 is TGTGCCAGCAATTCAGGGCAAGAGACCCAGTACTTC. It is translated as CASNSGQETQYF.